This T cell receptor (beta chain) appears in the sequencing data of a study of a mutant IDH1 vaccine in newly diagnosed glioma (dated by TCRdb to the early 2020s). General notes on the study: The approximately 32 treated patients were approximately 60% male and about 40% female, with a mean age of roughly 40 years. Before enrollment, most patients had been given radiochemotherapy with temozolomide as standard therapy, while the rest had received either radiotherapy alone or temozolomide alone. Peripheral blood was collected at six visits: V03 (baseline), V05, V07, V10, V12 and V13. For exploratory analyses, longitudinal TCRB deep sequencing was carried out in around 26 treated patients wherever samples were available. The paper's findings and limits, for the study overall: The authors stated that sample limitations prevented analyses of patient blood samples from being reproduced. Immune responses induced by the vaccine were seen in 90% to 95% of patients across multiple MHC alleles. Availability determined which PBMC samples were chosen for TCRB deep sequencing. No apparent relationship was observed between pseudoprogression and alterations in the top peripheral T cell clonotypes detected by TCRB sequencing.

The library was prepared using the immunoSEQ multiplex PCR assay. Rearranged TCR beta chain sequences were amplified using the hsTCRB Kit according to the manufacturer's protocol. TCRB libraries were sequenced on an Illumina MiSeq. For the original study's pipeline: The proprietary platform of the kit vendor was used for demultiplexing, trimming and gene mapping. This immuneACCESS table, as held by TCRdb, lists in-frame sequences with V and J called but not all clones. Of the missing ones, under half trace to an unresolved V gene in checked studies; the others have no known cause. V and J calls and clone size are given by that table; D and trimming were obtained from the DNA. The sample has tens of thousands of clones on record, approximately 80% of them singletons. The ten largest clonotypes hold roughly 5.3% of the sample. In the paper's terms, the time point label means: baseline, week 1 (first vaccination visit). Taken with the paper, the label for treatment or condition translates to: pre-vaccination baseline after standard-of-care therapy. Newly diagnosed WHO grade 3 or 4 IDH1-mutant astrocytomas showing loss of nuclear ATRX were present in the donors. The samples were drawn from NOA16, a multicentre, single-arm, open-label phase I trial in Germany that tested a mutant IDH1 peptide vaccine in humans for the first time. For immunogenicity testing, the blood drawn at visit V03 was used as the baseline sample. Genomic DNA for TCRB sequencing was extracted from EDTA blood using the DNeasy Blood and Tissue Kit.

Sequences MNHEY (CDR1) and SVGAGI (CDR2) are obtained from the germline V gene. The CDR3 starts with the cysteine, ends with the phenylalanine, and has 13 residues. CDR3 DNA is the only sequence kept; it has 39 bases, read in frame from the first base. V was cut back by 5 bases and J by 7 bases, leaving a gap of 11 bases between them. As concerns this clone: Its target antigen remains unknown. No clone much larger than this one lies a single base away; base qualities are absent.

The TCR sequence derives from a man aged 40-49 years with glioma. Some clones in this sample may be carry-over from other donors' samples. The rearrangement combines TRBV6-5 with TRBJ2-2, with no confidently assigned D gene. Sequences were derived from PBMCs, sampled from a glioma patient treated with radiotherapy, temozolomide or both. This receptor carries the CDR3 CASSEGVFGELFF. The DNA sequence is TGTGCCAGCAGTGAAGGAGTATTCGGGGAGCTGTTTTTT.